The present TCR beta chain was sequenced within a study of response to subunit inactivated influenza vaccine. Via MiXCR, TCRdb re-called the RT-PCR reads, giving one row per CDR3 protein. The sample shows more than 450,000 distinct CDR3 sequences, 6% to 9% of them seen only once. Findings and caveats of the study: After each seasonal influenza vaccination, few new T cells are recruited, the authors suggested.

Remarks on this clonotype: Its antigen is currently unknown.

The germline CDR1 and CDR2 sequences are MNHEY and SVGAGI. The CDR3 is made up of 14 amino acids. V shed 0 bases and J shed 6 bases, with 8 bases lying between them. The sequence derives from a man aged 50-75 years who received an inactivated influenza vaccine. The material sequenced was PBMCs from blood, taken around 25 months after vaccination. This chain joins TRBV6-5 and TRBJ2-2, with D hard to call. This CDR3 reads CASSYSLGSGELFF. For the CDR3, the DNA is TGTGCCAGCAGTTACTCGTTAGGTTCCGGGGAGCTGTTTTTT.